Listed below are T cell receptor beta chains from one sample, sequenced in a study of radiotherapy plus CTLA-4 blockade in lung cancer. Method: immunoSEQ multiplex PCR; TCRdb's copy keeps in-frame clones and lacks some. The sample has about 73,000 clones; around 87% are singletons. Sequencing was performed on peripheral blood, taken from a patient treated with radiotherapy plus ipilimumab. These receptors originate from a human donor with non-small cell lung cancer that progressed on radiotherapy plus ipilimumab. Both conserved end residues are part of each CDR3. The D gene is left open where the match is weak. Expanded clones are given a class, and other clones once, few, many or no size at all.

TRBJ1-1 | NA | NA | TRBV6-1 | TGTGCCAGCAGTGAAGCAGCCTCGCGGGGGCCGTGGACTGAAGCTTTCTTT | CASSEAASRGPWTEAFF
TRBJ2-7 | NA | NA | TRBV7-9 | TGTGCCAGCAGCGACCCCCGTGGGGACCTCTCCTACGAGCAGTACTTC | CASSDPRGDLSYEQYF
TRBJ2-3 | NA | NA | TRBV5-6 | TGTGCCAGCAGCGCGGGACATTACACAGATACGCAGTATTTT | CASSAGHYTDTQYF
TRBJ2-1 | NA | NA | TRBV9 | TGTGCCAGCAGCGTAGCTCTAAGTTCCGGGGACAATGAGCAGTTCTTC | CASSVALSSGDNEQFF
TRBJ2-7 | NA | TRBD1 | TRBV4-1 | TGCGCCAGCAGCCAATTTTCGGGGGACAGGGGGAACTACGAGCAGTACTTC | CASSQFSGDRGNYEQYF
TRBJ2-7 | NA | NA | TRBV5-1 | TGCGCCAGCAGCTCGGGGCCAGGGGACTACGAGCAGTACTTC | CASSSGPGDYEQYF
TRBJ2-1 | NA | NA | TRBV11-3 | TGTGCCAGCAGCTTAGAGGGCAATGAGCAGTTCTTC | CASSLEGNEQFF
TRBJ1-3 | few | NA | TRBV7-8 | TGTGCCAGCAGCTTAGGGGGGCCTGGAAACACCATATATTTT | CASSLGGPGNTIYF
TRBJ2-2 | NA | TRBD1 | TRBV5-6 | TGTGCCAGCAGCTTGGGTGGACAGGCTAACACCGGGGAGCTGTTTTTT | CASSLGGQANTGELFF
TRBJ2-2 | NA | NA | TRBV6-1 | TGTGCCAGCAGTGAAACAGGGTTCATCGGGGAGCTGTTTTTT | CASSETGFIGELFF
TRBJ2-7 | NA | NA | TRBV5-1 | TGCGCCAGCAGCGGAGCTAGCTACGAGCAGTACTTC | CASSGASYEQYF
TRBJ2-7 | once | TRBD2 | TRBV29-1 | TGCAGCGTACCCGTGTGGCTAGCGGGAGCATCTTCCTACGAGCAGTACTTC | CSVPVWLAGASSYEQYF
TRBJ1-5 | NA | NA | TRBV6-6 | TGTGCCGCGACCGGGGGATCCCTCAATCAGCCCCAGCATTTT | CAATGGSLNQPQHF
TRBJ2-1 | once | NA | TRBV6-5 | TGTGCCAGCAGTTACAAGCCCCGGGGGGCCGGTGAGCAGTTCTTC | CASSYKPRGAGEQFF
TRBJ2-1 | NA | TRBD2 | TRBV5-4 | TGTGCCAGCAGCTTTGGCGGGAGTAGTAATGAGCAGTTCTTC | CASSFGGSSNEQFF
TRBJ2-7 | NA | TRBD2 | TRBV4-1 | TGCGCCAGCAGCCAAGGACTAGCGGGGGTAACCTACGAGCAGTACTTC | CASSQGLAGVTYEQYF
TRBJ2-3 | once | NA | TRBV28 | TGTGCCAGCAGTTTATCCGGGAGTGGCCTCGCAGATACGCAGTATTTT | CASSLSGSGLADTQYF
TRBJ1-1 | NA | NA | TRBV11-2 | TGTGCCAGCAGCACCCACCTCGTCGCTGAAGCTTTCTTT | CASSTHLVAEAFF
TRBJ1-1 | NA | NA | TRBV19 | TGTGCCAGTAGTACGAAGTCACCCGCCTTAGAGTGGCAGTTGAACACTGAAGCTTTCTTT | CASSTKSPALEWQLNTEAFF
TRBJ2-1 | NA | NA | TRBV5-1 | TGCGCCAGCAGCTTGGATTATGAGCAGTTCTTC | CASSLDYEQFF
TRBJ1-1 | NA | NA | TRBV6-5 | TGTGCCAGCAGTTACTTGGGGGTTTTTAGCACTGAAGCTTTCTTT | CASSYLGVFSTEAFF
TRBJ2-7 | NA | TRBD2 | TRBV27 | TGTGCCAGCAGGCTTGGGACTAGCGGGAGCGACGAGCAGTACTTC | CASRLGTSGSDEQYF
TRBJ1-2 | NA | NA | TRBV30 | TGTGCCGGGATCACCCGAGAGGGTGCCTATGGCTACACCTTC | CAGITREGAYGYTF
TRBJ2-3 | NA | NA | TRBV20-1 | TGCAGTGCCAAACGCACAGATACGCAGTATTTT | CSAKRTDTQYF
TRBJ1-5 | NA | NA | TRBV2 | TGTGCCAGCAGTCAGGGTAGCAATCAGCCCCAGCATTTT | CASSQGSNQPQHF
TRBJ2-2 | NA | TRBD2 | TRBV27 | TGTGCCAGCAGTTTATTCTCACCGGAGAGCGGGAGGGCCCCCAGAGACACCGGGGAGCTGTTTTTT | CASSLFSPESGRAPRDTGELFF
TRBJ2-5 | NA | NA | TRBV5-1 | TGCGCCAGCAGTACCCAAGAGACCCAGTACTTC | CASSTQETQYF
TRBJ2-3 | NA | NA | TRBV5-1 | TGCGCCAGCAGCGGGGGGACTCTCACAGATACGCAGTATTTT | CASSGGTLTDTQYF
TRBJ2-1 | once | TRBD2 | TRBV5-4 | TGTGCCAGCAGCTTGGGGGGGGGCTCCTACAATGAGCAGTTCTTC | CASSLGGGSYNEQFF
TRBJ2-3 | NA | NA | TRBV6-6 | TGTGCCAGCAGTTTGGTACGGGGCAGCGATACGCAGTATTTT | CASSLVRGSDTQYF
TRBJ2-7 | NA | NA | TRBV11-2 | TGTGCCAGCAGCGTTGCCGACAGATCCTACGAGCAGTACTTC | CASSVADRSYEQYF
TRBJ2-3 | NA | NA | TRBV11-2 | TGTGCCAGCAGCCCTGTTGGTACGCAGTATTTT | CASSPVGTQYF
TRBJ1-1 | NA | TRBD1 | TRBV18 | TGTGCCAGCTCAGCACGACAGGGGGTGGTCCTAGAGAACACTGAAGCTTTCTTT | CASSARQGVVLENTEAFF
TRBJ1-1 | NA | NA | TRBV19 | TGTGCCAGTAGTATAGAAGGTGGACGCGACACTGAAGCTTTCTTT | CASSIEGGRDTEAFF
TRBJ2-5 | NA | TRBD2 | TRBV7-7 | TGTGCTAGCAGCTCTAGCGGGATTCAAGAGACCCAGTACTTC | CASSSSGIQETQYF
TRBJ1-5 | NA | TRBD1 | TRBV5-1 | TGCGCCAGCAGCGAAGGGACAGGGGGCAATCAGCCCCAGCATTTT | CASSEGTGGNQPQHF
TRBJ2-1 | NA | TRBD2 | TRBV5-5 | TGTGCCAGCAGCCTTACTAGCGGGAGAAACAATGAGCAGTTCTTC | CASSLTSGRNNEQFF
TRBJ1-3 | NA | NA | TRBV5-1 | TGCGCCAGCAGCCAGACAAGCTCTGGAAACACCATATATTTT | CASSQTSSGNTIYF
TRBJ2-5 | NA | TRBD1 | TRBV30 | TGTGCCTGGAGTGTGGGGACAGGTCAAGAGACCCAGTACTTC | CAWSVGTGQETQYF
TRBJ1-1 | NA | TRBD1 | TRBV27 | TGTGCCAGCAGTTTCCAGGGGGCGGCCAGGAACACTGAAGCTTTCTTT | CASSFQGAARNTEAFF
TRBJ2-7 | NA | NA | TRBV5-1 | TGCGCCAGCAGCTTCGGACTCCCGAGCTCCTACGAGCAGTACTTC | CASSFGLPSSYEQYF
TRBJ1-2 | NA | NA | TRBV19 | TGTGCCAGTAGTGTAACCACATACCCAGGCTACACCTTC | CASSVTTYPGYTF
TRBJ2-7 | NA | TRBD2 | TRBV4-2 | TGTGCCAGCAGCCAAGGAATGGCTAGCGGGACCTACGAGCAGTACTTC | CASSQGMASGTYEQYF